The 4 T cell receptor beta chains presented below share a single source sample, sequenced in a study of CD4+ T cells in melanoma. Clones were read by immunoSEQ multiplex PCR, and TCRdb kept only the in-frame ones, dropping some. The sample yields around 11,000 clones, around 71% seen once. The material sequenced was cells from a culture (not recorded whether cultured in vitro). The receptors here all came from a human donor with melanoma.

The rearrangement joins TRBV5-1 to TRBJ2-1; 13 bases match TRBD2. Germline V gene sequence: CDR1 SGHRS, CDR2 YFSETQ. V trimming: 3 bases; J trimming: 8 bases; junction bases outside the gene matches: 5. The CDR3 is 15 residues long. The CDR3 DNA follows: TGCGCCAGCAGCTGGGGGACTAGCGGGGTCGATGAGCAGTTCTTC. It encodes CASSWGTSGVDEQFF.

V and J are TRBV30 and TRBJ1-5; D is ambiguous. CDR1 GTSNPN and CDR2 SVGIG come from the germline V gene (reference sequence). This CDR3 comprises 11 residues. V lost 4 bases and J lost 9, with 10 bases in between. The CDR3 reads CAWTRLWPQHF. DNA for the CDR3: TGTGCCTGGACCCGGCTTTGGCCCCAGCATTTT. Using reference TRBV30 and TRBJ1-5 for the parts outside the CDR3, the full variable domain is SQTIHQWPATLVQPVGSPLSLECTVEGTSNPNLYWYRQAAGRGLQLLFYSVGIGQISSEVPQNLSASRPQDRQFILSSKKLLLSDSGFYLCAWTRLWPQHFGDGTRLSIL.

The chain carries TRBV7-8 and TRBJ2-5; 7 bases are shared with TRBD1. J gave up 1 base and V 5 bases, and 7 bases lay outside the gene matches. Germline V gives CDR1 SGHVS, CDR2 FQNEAQ. The CDR3 loop spans 15 amino acids. The CDR3 DNA reads as TGTGCCAGCAGCGCGGACGGGACAGCCCAAGAGACCCAGTACTTC. Translating it yields CASSADGTAQETQYF.

This chain joins TRBV28 and TRBJ1-6; D perhaps matches TRBD1 (6 bases). V lost 8 bases and J lost 8, with 10 bases in between. This CDR3 is 12 amino acids long. The germline CDR1 and CDR2 sequences are MDHEN and SYDVKM. CDR3 region: CASLGGYSPLHF. For the CDR3, the DNA is TGTGCCAGCTTAGGGGGGTATTCACCCCTCCACTTT.